The clone carrying this TCR beta chain has a handful of counts. As yet, its antigen is unknown. The total RNA that was extracted per sample amounted to at least 6 micrograms. This record belongs to a study of blood T cells in healthy people across ages. Study-level information: Per two T cells, about one barcoded beta molecule was captured through template switching.

Overall study findings and caveats: Significant beta diversity loss was already apparent by age about 39, declining roughly linearly.

The use of a sample-barcoded 5' primer and a J-beta primer mix characterized a second PCR of about 6 to 12 cycles. TCRdb reprocessed the 5' RACE reads with MiXCR, giving one entry per CDR3 protein. The data hold fewer than 2,000,000 distinct CDR3 sequences, with roughly two fifths observed a single time. The CDR3 covers 15 residues. V lost 6 bases, J lost 0 bases, and 12 bases lay in between. CDR1 is MNHEY, CDR2 SVGEGT, per germline. The TCR sequence derives from a human donor in good health. The sample comprised blood. The V gene is TRBV6-2 or TRBV6-3, the J gene TRBJ2-4; D gene unclear. CDR3 loop: CASSTFTLAKNIQYF. CDR3 nucleotide sequence: TGTGCCAGCAGCACTTTTACACTAGCCAAAAACATTCAGTACTTC.